This entry describes one T cell receptor (beta chain). No cognate antigen has been identified for it. There are no base qualities to consult, and no much larger clone falls within one base. Other nucleotide sequences in the sample specify the same CDR3. This record comes from a study of OX40 agonist ivuxolimab in advanced cancers. With regard to the full study: Ivuxolimab, which targeted the costimulatory receptor OX40 (CD134), was an agonistic, fully human IgG2 monoclonal antibody. Intravenous ivuxolimab was administered to patients every 2 weeks at six dose levels: 0.01, 0.1, 0.3, 1.5, 3 and 10 mg/kg. Of the roughly 54 dose-escalation patients, hepatocellular carcinoma was present in around 20, melanoma in approximately 15, renal cell carcinoma in 9 and head and neck cancer in 9. A male proportion of 82.7% and a mean age of roughly 58 years, ranging from about 20 to 85, were recorded for the dose-escalation cohort. Patients were allowed to have had prior anti-PD-1, anti-PD-L1 or anti-CTLA-4 therapy, and around 43% of the dose-escalation patients had been treated with checkpoint inhibitors. Partial responses occurred in three dose-escalation patients, of whom one had hepatocellular carcinoma and two had cutaneous melanoma. Peripheral TCRbeta sequencing was intended to test whether TCR sequence diversity was altered and clonal T-cell expansion was caused by ivuxolimab. The monotherapy dose-escalation portion (N ≈ 52 patients) of the phase I ivuxolimab trial is reported in the paper.

V is cut back by 10 bases and J by 2 bases, with 23 bases in the junction unmatched. The germline V gene gives CDR1 as ENHRY and CDR2 as SYGVKD. Including cysteine and phenylalanine, the CDR3 has 19 amino acids. CDR3 DNA only is kept here, 57 bases in frame from base 1. Patients with a history of autoimmune disease or receiving systemic immunosuppression were excluded from the trial. Peripheral blood for TCR sequencing was collected from all dose cohorts at baseline, on cycle 4 day 1, and on cycle 7 day 1. The samples were drawn from a first-in-human, open-label, multicenter phase I dose-escalation trial of ivuxolimab. Adults with locally advanced or metastatic head and neck squamous cell, hepatocellular, melanoma or renal cell carcinoma were enrolled in the trial. Before TCR sequencing, CD4+ T cells and CD8+ T cells were sorted from peripheral blood as separate populations. General conclusions and limits of the study: At doses from 0.1 to 3.0 mg/kg, clonal expansion was seen in both CD4+ and CD8+ blood T cells between baseline and week 6. After ivuxolimab, more expanded clones were found on average in CD8+ T cells than in CD4+ T cells. Low levels of normalized T-cell clonal expansion were also shown by some nonresponding patients. Which antigens the clonally expanded peripheral T cells were specific for was not determined. In the 0.1-3.0 mg/kg groups, partial responders were among the patients with the lowest normalized peripheral clonal expansion, particularly in CD8+ T cells.

For sequencing of the TCRbeta CDR3 region, genomic DNA was extracted from the sorted cells. TCRbeta CDR3 regions were sequenced using the immunoSEQ Assay. The table was pulled from immuneACCESS by TCRdb, which kept in-frame rearrangements only. Such tables lose some clones; where checked, under half of the loss comes from unresolved V genes, and the rest has no known cause. The sample table records 100,000 or so clones; 92% of these occur just once. The ten largest account for about 3% of the sample. The clonotype originates from an adult with an advanced solid tumor such as melanoma, head and neck, liver or kidney cancer. The chain uses TRBV10-3 and TRBJ2-5, with 9 bases matching TRBD2. Sequencing used CD4+ or CD8+ T cells sorted from blood, obtained in a trial of the OX40 agonist ivuxolimab. The CDR3 region reads CATRGRVVSGGGGQETQYF. In nucleotides, the sequence is TGTGCCACCCGGGGGCGGGTAGTTTCAGGCGGGGGGGGACAAGAGACCCAGTACTTC.